The present T cell receptor (beta chain) was sequenced within a study of cytomegalovirus exposure and HLA in healthy donors. Broader study findings: V- and J-gene trimming in TCR beta was tied to a missense DCLRE1C variant by an analysis performed later. Some public TCRs appeared in many individuals, while most sequences were rare. In an earlier analysis, productive rearrangement rates for most beta V segments clustered near 87% or 30%.

Researchers ran the PCR with 60 Vbeta and 13 Jbeta primers. Profiling relied on immunoSEQ multiplex PCR, and the TCRdb table lists in-frame clones only, not all of them. The table includes 130,000 to 150,000 clones, approximately 82% detected once. On this clone: Antigen unknown.

Every donor was a healthy person donating bone marrow. The sequence was collected from a woman in her fifties or sixties in good health and CMV-seropositive. The source material was PBMCs.

DNA of the CDR3: TGTGCCAGCAGTGAGACCCCGGGACAGGGAGAAAACGAGTACTTC. It specifies CASSETPGQGENEYF. The chain combines TRBV6-1 with TRBJ2-5, with 9 bases lining up with TRBD1. The germline gives CDR1 MNHNS, CDR2 SASEGT. This CDR3 spans 15 amino acids. V lost 3 bases, J lost 12 bases, and 14 bases stayed unmatched.